One T cell receptor (beta chain) is described in this entry. As yet, its antigen is unknown. This may be a read error, as it is one base from a much larger clone. The data are from a study of breast tumors, draining lymph nodes, adjacent tissues. Points from the study as a whole: Luminal-like breast cancer showed significantly higher tumor–nontumor repertoire similarity than basal-like. Compared with lymph nodes, tumors were less diverse; compared with nontumor tissue, more. Tumor T cell lymph node origin was a supported hypothesis, not proven.

TCRdb called the multiplex PCR reads again in MiXCR, with one record for every CDR3 protein. The sample carries about 200,000 distinct CDR3 sequences, 25% to 40% recorded once. CDR3 length: 13 amino acids. Trimming cost V 7 bases and J 0 bases, with 8 bases left between them. Germline V lookup: CDR1 KGHDR, CDR2 SFDVKD. Breast cancer patients provided tissue from their axillary draining lymph nodes. The sequence came from a female donor with breast cancer. Some clones in this sample may be carry-over from other donors' samples. Material for sequencing was axillary lymph node tissue. The rearrangement links TRBV24-1 to TRBJ1-2; no clear D. The CDR3 here is CATRIGSNYGYTF. The CDR3 DNA reads TGTGCCACCAGGATAGGTTCTAACTATGGCTACACCTTC.